Shown below are 13 T cell receptor beta chains from a single sample sequenced in a study of T cell repertoires in cytomegalovirus infection. Each CDR3 protein is one row after TCRdb ran MiXCR on the reads. The table includes 640,000 or so distinct CDR3 sequences, roughly 30% detected once. Their antigens are not known. The sample was cultured PBMCs, taken from culture after CMV antigen stimulation. The receptors stem from a human donor in good health (CMV status not recorded). Some clones in this sample may be carry-over from other donors' samples.

In this sample, this clonotype turned up many times. The chain uses TRBV7-2 and TRBJ2-5; weak D call: TRBD2 (6 bases). Trimming shortened V by 6 bases and J by 4 bases, and 30 bases separated the two germline ends. This CDR3 region has 19 residues. Germline V gives CDR1 SGHTA, CDR2 FQGNSA. The CDR3 DNA is TGTGCCAGCAGACCTACGGCTGGTAGCGGACACTTGGGGGGAGAGACCCAGTACTTC. Protein: CASRPTAGSGHLGGETQYF.

CDR3 loop: CASSQDRAAGNTIYF. The CDR3 region has the DNA TGCGCCAGCAGCCAAGATAGGGCAGCAGGAAACACCATATATTTT. The V call is TRBV4-3, the J call TRBJ1-3, with D hard to call. Per the germline V gene, CDR1 is LGHNA and CDR2 is YSLEER. The length of the CDR3 is 15 residues. V was trimmed by 0 bases and J by 4 bases, leaving 10 bases between them.

This clonotype has just a few counts. The rearrangement links TRBV7-2 to TRBJ2-7, with 7 bases that match TRBD2. V shed 5 bases and J 1 base; nucleotides not matched to a gene: 11. The CDR3 runs to 16 residues. The germline V gene encodes CDR1 SGHTA and CDR2 FQGNSA. The CDR3 DNA sequence: TGTGCCAGCAGCCCACTTATGCTAGCGGAATCCTACGAGCAGTACTTC. Translating it yields CASSPLMLAESYEQYF.

The genes are TRBV12-3 or TRBV12-4 and TRBJ1-6; D gene unclear. This CDR3 is 15 amino acids long. Trimming cost V 8 bases and J 10 bases, with 21 bases left between them. The CDR3 loop reads CASRKTQTGRSPLHF. CDR3 nucleotides: TGTGCCAGCCGAAAGACTCAGACCGGGCGGTCACCCCTCCACTTT.

This clonotype was counted between two and nine times. The gene calls are TRBV28 and TRBJ1-1; no clear D gene. V lost 7 bases to trimming and J lost 1 base, with 16 bases between them. Germline CDR1 is MDHEN and CDR2 is SYDVKM. The length of the CDR3 is 15 residues. CDR3 sequence (DNA): TGTGCCAGCAACCCCGGGCCATTAGGGAACACTGAAGCTTTCTTT. This sequence encodes CASNPGPLGNTEAFF.

The chain joins TRBV2 to TRBJ2-3, with 7 bases that match TRBD1. The CDR3 is 13 residues long. The J segment lost 2 bases and the V segment lost 8 bases, leaving 4 bases of the junction unmatched. Germline assignment: CDR1 SNHLY and CDR2 FYNNEI. The CDR3 is CASGTETTDTQYF. CDR3 nucleotide sequence: TGTGCCAGCGGGACAGAAACCACAGATACGCAGTATTTT.

This clonotype was observed many times. V is TRBV7-2 and J is TRBJ2-7, with D maybe TRBD1 (6 bases). The CDR3 length is 16 residues. The V gene's germline CDR1 is SGHTA and CDR2 FQGNSA. Trimming shortened V by 5 bases and J by 3 bases, and 20 bases separated the two germline ends. The CDR3 here is CASSTYRKLGGYEQYF. The CDR3 DNA reads TGTGCCAGCAGCACTTATCGAAAGTTAGGGGGCTACGAGCAGTACTTC.

This clonotype was recorded only once. The chain combines TRBV4-1 with TRBJ2-7; D is possibly TRBD2 (6 bases). Trimming took 1 base from V and 6 from J, leaving 22 bases between them. The germline gives CDR1 MGHRA, CDR2 YSYEKL. The CDR3 length is 17 residues. CDR3 loop: CASSQVAGRLGIVEQYF. The CDR3 DNA sequence: TGCGCCAGCAGCCAAGTGGCGGGGAGACTAGGAATTGTCGAGCAGTACTTC.

This clonotype appeared a few times. V is TRBV11-3 and J is TRBJ2-2; 7 nucleotides match TRBD1. Germline CDR1 and CDR2: SGHNT and YENEEA. V gave up 5 bases and J gave up 7 bases; unmatched junction bases: 7. This CDR3 is built from 14 residues. The CDR3 region is CASSPQGYGGELFF. CDR3 DNA: TGTGCCAGCAGCCCACAGGGGTACGGCGGGGAGCTGTTTTTT. The full variable domain, with the rest looked up from reference TRBV11-3 and TRBJ2-2, is EAGVVQSPRYKIIEKKQPVAFWCNPISGHNTLYWYLQNLGQGPELLIRYENEEAVDDSQLPKDRFSAERLKGVDSTLKIQPAELGDSAVYLCASSPQGYGGELFFGEGSRLTVL.

CDR3 coding DNA: TGTGCCAGCAGTCGCGGGGCCCCGCTCGGGGCCAACGTCCTGACTTTC. Its protein is CASSRGAPLGANVLTF. The chain employs TRBV6-5 and TRBJ2-6; D is possibly TRBD2 (6 bases). The germline V gene encodes CDR1 MNHEY and CDR2 SVGAGI. The V end was cut by 5 bases, the J end by 4 bases, with 15 bases between. CDR3 length: 16 amino acids.

The rearrangement links TRBV29-1 to TRBJ1-2; no definite D call. Trimming stripped 0 bases from V and 2 bases from J, with 7 bases between. CDR1 SQVTM and CDR2 ANQGSEA come from the germline V gene. The CDR3 totals 13 residues. The CDR3 DNA follows: TGCAGCGTTGAAGAAACAGACAACTATGGCTACACCTTC. This gives the protein CSVEETDNYGYTF.

This clonotype appeared once. J is TRBJ2-7 and V is TRBV9; the match to TRBD2 covers 8 bases. Germline loops: CDR1 SGDLS, CDR2 YYNGEE. The CDR3 is made up of 15 amino acids. V lost 0 bases, J lost 2 bases, and 4 bases stayed unmatched. In nucleotides, the CDR3 is TGTGCCAGCAGCGTAGGAATAGCGGGAACCTACGAGCAGTACTTC. Translated: CASSVGIAGTYEQYF.

This clonotype has only one observation. The CDR3 sequence: CASSGFRDTQYF. Written as DNA, the CDR3 is TGTGCCAGCAGTGGCTTCCGGGATACGCAGTATTTT. The gene calls are TRBV12-3 or TRBV12-4 and TRBJ2-3; D gene uncertain. V lost 5 bases, J lost 6 bases, and 9 bases lay in between. The CDR3 sequence is 12 residues long.